This T cell receptor (beta chain) was sequenced in a study of T-cell memory formation after mild COVID-19. Looking at the study overall: For the most part, TCR clusters were specific to one donor.

On this clonotype itself: The antigen is undetermined.

Findings of the study overall: Among clones contracting day 15 to 85, CD4/CD8 was balanced, whereas later expanders leaned CD4+.

TCRdb passed the 5' RACE reads through MiXCR, listing each CDR3 protein once. The sample holds some 440,000 distinct CDR3 sequences, about 23% seen once. The CDR3 runs 15 residues. The germline V gene has CDR1 SGHRS and CDR2 YFSETQ. Trimming removed 0 bases at V and 0 bases at J, with 10 bases between. The J gene is TRBJ2-7, the V gene TRBV5-1; perhaps TRBD1 as D (6 bases). This sequence was found in an adult woman who had mild COVID-19 (a few samples of this study predate the infection). Cell type and time point are not known. Input material: PBMCs or a T cell subset sorted from them (not recorded which). CDR3 DNA: TGCGCCAGCAGCTTGGGGGACACCTACTCCTACGAGCAGTACTTC. Encoded protein: CASSLGDTYSYEQYF. Full variable domain (outside the CDR3, taken from reference TRBV5-1 and TRBJ2-7): KAGVTQTPRYLIKTRGQQVTLSCSPISGHRSVSWYQQTPGQGLQFLFEYFSETQRNKGNFPGRFSGRQFSNSRSEMNVSTLELGDSALYLCASSLGDTYSYEQYFGPGTRLTVT.